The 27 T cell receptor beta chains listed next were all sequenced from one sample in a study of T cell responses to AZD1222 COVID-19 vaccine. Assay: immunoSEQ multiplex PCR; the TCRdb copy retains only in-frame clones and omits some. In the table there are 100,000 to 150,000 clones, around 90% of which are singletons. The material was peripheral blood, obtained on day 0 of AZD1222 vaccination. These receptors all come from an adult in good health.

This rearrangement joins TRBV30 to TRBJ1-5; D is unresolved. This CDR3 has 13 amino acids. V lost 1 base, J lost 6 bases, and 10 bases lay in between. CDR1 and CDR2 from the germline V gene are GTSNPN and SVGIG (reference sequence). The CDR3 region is CAWSADWGQPQHF. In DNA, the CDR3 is TGTGCCTGGAGTGCCGATTGGGGTCAGCCCCAGCATTTT.

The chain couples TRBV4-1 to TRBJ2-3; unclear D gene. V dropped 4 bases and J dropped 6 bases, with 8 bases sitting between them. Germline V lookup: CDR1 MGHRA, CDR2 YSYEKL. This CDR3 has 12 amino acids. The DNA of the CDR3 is TGCGCCAGCAGCCCCCAATCCGATACGCAGTATTTT. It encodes CASSPQSDTQYF.

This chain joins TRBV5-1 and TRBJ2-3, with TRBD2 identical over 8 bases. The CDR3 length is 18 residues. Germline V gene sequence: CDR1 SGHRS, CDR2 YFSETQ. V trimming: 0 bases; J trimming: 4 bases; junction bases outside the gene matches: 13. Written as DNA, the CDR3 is TGCGCCAGCAGCTTGGATCCCACGGGGGGGCCTCCCGCAGATACGCAGTATTTT. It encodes CASSLDPTGGPPADTQYF.

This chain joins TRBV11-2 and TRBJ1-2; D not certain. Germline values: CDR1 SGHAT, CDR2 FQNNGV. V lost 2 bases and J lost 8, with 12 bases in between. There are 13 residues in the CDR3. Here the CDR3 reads CASSLWQKDGYTF. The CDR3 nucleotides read TGTGCCAGCAGCTTATGGCAGAAGGACGGCTACACCTTC.

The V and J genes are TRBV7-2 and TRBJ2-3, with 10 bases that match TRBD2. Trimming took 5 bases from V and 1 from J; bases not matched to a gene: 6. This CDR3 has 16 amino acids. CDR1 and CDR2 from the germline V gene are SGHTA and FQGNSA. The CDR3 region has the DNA TGTGCCAGCAGCCCCAAGCGGGGGGGCGGCACAGATACGCAGTATTTT. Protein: CASSPKRGGGTDTQYF.

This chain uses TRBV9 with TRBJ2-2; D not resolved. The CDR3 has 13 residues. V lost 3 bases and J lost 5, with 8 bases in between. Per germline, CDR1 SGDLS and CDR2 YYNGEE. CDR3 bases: TGTGCCAGCAGCGCGTACTATACCGGGGAGCTGTTTTTT. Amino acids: CASSAYYTGELFF.

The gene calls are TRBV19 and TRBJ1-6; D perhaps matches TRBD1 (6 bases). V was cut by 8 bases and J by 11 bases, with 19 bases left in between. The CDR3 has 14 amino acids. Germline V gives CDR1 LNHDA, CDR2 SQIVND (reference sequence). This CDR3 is CASGDTTTRAPLHF. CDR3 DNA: TGTGCCAGTGGGGACACTACGACCAGAGCACCCCTCCACTTT.

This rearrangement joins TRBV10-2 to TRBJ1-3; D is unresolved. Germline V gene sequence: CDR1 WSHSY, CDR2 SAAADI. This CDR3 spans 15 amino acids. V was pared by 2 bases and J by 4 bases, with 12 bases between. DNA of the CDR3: TGCGCCAGCAGTGAGCCACGACCGGTGGGAAACACCATATATTTT. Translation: CASSEPRPVGNTIYF.

In nucleotides, the CDR3 is TGCGCCAGCAGCGAGGGATCTGGAAACACCATATATTTT. It codes for CASSEGSGNTIYF. The chain has TRBV5-1 and TRBJ1-3, with D unresolved. This CDR3 comprises 13 residues. V lost 4 bases, J lost 1 base, and 6 bases lay in between. The germline CDR1 and CDR2 sequences are SGHRS and YFSETQ.

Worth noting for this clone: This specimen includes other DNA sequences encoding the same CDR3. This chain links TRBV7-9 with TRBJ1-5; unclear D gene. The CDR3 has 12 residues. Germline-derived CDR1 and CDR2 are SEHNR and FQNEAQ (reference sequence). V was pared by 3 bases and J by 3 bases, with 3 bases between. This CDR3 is CASSLDNQPQHF. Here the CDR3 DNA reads TGTGCCAGCAGCTTGGACAATCAGCCCCAGCATTTT.

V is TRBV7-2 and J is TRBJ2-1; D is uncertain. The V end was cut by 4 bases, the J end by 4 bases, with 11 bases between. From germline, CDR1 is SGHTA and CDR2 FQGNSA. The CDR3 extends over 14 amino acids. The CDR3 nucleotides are TGTGCCAGCAGCTCCGATGCCCAATACAATGAGCAGTTCTTC. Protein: CASSSDAQYNEQFF.

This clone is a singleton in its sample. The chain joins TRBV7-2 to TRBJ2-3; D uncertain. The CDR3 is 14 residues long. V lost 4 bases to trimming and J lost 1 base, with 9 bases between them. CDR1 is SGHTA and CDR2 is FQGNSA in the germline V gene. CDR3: CASSSYLGTDTQYF. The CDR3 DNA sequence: TGTGCCAGCAGCTCTTACCTGGGCACAGATACGCAGTATTTT.

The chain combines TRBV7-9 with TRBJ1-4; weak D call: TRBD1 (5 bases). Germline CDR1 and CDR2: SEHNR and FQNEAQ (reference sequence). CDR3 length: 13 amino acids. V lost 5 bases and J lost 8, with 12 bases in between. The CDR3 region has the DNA TGTGCCAGCAGCCCCGGGACCGCCGAAAAACTGTTTTTT. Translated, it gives CASSPGTAEKLFF.

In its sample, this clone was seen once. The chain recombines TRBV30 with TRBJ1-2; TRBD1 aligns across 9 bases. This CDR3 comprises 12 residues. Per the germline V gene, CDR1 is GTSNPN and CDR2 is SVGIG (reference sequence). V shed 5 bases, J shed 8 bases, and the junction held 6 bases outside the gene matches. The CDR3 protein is CAWEQGAGGYTF. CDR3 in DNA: TGTGCCTGGGAACAGGGGGCAGGCGGCTACACCTTC. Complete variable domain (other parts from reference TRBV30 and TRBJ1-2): SQTIHQWPATLVQPVGSPLSLECTVEGTSNPNLYWYRQAAGRGLQLLFYSVGIGQISSEVPQNLSASRPQDRQFILSSKKLLLSDSGFYLCAWEQGAGGYTFGSGTRLTVV.

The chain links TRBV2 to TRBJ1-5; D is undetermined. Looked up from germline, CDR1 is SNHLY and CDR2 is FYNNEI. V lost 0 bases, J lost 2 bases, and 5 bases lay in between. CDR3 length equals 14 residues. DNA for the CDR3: TGTGCCAGCAGTGAAGCAGAAGGCAATCAGCCCCAGCATTTT. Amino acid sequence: CASSEAEGNQPQHF. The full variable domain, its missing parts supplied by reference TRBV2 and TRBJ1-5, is EPEVTQTPSHQVTQMGQEVILRCVPISNHLYFYWYRQILGQKVEFLVSFYNNEISEKSEIFDDQFSVERPDGSNFTLKIRSTKLEDSAMYFCASSEAEGNQPQHFGDGTRLSIL.

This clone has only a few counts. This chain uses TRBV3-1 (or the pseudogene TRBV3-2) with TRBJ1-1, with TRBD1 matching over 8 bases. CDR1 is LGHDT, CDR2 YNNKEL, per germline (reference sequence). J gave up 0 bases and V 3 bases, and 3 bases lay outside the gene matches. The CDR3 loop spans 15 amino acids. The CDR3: CASSHRTGLNTEAFF. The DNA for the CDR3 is TGTGCCAGCAGCCACAGGACAGGGTTGAACACTGAAGCTTTCTTT.

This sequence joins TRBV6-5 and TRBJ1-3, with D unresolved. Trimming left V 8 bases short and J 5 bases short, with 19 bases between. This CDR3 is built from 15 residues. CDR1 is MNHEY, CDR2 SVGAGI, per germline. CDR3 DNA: TGTGCCAGCGCCGAACGGGGATCCTGGCGAAACACCATATATTTT. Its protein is CASAERGSWRNTIYF.

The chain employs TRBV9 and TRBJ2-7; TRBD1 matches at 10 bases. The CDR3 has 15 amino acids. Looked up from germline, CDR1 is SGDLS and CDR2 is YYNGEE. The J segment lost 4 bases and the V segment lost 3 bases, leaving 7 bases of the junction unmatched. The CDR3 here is CASSADRGMVYEQYF. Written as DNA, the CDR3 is TGTGCCAGCAGCGCGGACAGGGGGATGGTATACGAGCAGTACTTC.

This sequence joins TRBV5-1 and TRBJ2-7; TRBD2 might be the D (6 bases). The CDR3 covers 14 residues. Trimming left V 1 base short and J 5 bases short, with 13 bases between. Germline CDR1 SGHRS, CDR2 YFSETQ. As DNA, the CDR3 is TGCGCCAGCAGCTTGACGGGGGATTTACACGAGCAGTACTTC. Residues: CASSLTGDLHEQYF.

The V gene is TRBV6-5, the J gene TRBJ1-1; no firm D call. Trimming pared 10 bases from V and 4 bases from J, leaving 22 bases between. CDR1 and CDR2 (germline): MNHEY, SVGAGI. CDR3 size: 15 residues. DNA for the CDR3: TGTGCCACCCACCCTATTTTATCGGGCATCACTGAAGCTTTCTTT. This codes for CATHPILSGITEAFF.

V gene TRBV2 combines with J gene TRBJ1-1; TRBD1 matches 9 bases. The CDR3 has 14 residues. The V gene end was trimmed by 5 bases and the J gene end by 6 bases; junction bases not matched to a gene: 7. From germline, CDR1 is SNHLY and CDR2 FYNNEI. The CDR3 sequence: CASSPGTGSPEAFF. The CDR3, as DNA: TGTGCCAGCAGTCCCGGGACAGGGAGCCCTGAAGCTTTCTTT. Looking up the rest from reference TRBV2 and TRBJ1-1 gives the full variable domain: EPEVTQTPSHQVTQMGQEVILRCVPISNHLYFYWYRQILGQKVEFLVSFYNNEISEKSEIFDDQFSVERPDGSNFTLKIRSTKLEDSAMYFCASSPGTGSPEAFFGQGTRLTVV.

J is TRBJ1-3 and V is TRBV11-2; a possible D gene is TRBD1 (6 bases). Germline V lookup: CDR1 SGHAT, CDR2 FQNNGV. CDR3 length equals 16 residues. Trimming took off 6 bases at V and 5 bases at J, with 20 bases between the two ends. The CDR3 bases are TGTGCCAGCAGTCTCAAGTTGCCAGGGGAGAGAAACACCATATATTTT. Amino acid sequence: CASSLKLPGERNTIYF.

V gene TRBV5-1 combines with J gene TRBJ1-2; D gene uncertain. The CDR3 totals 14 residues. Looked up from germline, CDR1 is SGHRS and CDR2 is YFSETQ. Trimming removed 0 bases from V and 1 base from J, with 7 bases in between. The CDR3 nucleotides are TGCGCCAGCAGCTTGGTCGGCTTTAACTATGGCTACACCTTC. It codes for CASSLVGFNYGYTF.

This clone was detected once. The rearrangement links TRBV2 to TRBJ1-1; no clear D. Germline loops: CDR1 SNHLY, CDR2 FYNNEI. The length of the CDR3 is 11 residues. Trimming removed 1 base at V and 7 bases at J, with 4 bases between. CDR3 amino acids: CASSEVREAFF. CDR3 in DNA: TGTGCCAGCAGTGAAGTGCGTGAAGCTTTCTTT.

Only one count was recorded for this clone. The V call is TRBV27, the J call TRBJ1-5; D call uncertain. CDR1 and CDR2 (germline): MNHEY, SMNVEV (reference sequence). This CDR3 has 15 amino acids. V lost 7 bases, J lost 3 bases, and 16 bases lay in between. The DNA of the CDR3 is TGTGCCAGCACCAGGACCTACCCCTCCAATCAGCCCCAGCATTTT. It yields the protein CASTRTYPSNQPQHF.

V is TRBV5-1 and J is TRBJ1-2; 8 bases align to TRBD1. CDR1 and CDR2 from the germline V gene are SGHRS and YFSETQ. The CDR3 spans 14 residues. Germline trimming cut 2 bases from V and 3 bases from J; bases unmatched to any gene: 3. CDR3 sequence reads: CASSFMTGDYGYTF. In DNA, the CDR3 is TGCGCCAGCAGCTTCATGACAGGGGACTATGGCTACACCTTC.

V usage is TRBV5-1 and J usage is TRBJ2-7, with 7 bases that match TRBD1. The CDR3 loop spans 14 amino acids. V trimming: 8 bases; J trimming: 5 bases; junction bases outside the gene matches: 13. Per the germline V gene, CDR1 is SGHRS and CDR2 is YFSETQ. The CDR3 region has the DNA TGCGCCAGTACACTTCTAGGGGGCTCAGACGAGCAGTACTTC. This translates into CASTLLGGSDEQYF.